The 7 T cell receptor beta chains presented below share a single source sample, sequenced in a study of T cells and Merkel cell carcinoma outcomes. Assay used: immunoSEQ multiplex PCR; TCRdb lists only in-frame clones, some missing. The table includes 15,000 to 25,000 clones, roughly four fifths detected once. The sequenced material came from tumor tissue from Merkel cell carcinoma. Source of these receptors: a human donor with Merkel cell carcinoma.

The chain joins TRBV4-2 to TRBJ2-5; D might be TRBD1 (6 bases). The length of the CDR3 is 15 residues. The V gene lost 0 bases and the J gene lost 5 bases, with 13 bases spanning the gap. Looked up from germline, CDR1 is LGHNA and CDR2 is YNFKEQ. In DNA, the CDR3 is TGTGCCAGCAGCCAAGACGTAGGGGGTCGGGAGACCCAGTACTTC. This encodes CASSQDVGGRETQYF.

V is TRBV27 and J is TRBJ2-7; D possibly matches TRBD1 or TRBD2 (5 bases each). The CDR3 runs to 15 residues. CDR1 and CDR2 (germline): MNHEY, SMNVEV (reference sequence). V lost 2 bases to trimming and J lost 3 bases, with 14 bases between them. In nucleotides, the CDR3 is TGTGCCAGCAGTTTACGGGACGGAAGGGACTACGAGCAGTACTTC. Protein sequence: CASSLRDGRDYEQYF.

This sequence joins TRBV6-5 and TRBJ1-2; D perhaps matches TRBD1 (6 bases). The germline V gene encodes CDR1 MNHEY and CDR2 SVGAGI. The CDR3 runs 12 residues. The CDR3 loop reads CASRRGGYGYTF. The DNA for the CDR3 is TGTGCGTCCCGGAGGGGGGGCTATGGCTACACCTTC.

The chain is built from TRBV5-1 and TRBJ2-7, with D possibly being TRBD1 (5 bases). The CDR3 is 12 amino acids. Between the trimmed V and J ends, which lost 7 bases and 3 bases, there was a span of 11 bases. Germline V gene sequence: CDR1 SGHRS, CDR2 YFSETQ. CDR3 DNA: TGCGCCAGCTACGACAGTTACTACGAGCAGTACTTC. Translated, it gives CASYDSYYEQYF.

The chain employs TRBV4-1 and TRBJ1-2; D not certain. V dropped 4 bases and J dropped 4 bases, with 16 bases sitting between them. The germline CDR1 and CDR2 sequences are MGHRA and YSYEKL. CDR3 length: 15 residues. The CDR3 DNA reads TGCGCCAGCAGCCCCCCTTTCCACGCCTTCTATGGCTACACCTTC. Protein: CASSPPFHAFYGYTF.

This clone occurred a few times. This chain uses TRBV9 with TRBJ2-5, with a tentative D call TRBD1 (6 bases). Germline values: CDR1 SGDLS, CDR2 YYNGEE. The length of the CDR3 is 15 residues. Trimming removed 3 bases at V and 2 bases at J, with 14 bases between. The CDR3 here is CASSASTGPQETQYF. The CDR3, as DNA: TGTGCCAGCAGCGCCAGTACAGGGCCACAAGAGACCCAGTACTTC.

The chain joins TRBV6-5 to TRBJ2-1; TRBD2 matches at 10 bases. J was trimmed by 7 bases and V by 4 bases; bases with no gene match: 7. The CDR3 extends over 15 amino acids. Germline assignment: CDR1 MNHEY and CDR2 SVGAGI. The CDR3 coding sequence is TGTGCCAGCAGTTCCCCTCTAGCGGGAGTTAATGAGCAGTTCTTC. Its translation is CASSSPLAGVNEQFF.